Below are 4 T cell receptor beta chains sequenced from a single sample in a study of cytomegalovirus exposure and HLA in healthy donors. The PCR used 60 Vbeta and 13 Jbeta primers. Clones were read by immunoSEQ multiplex PCR, and TCRdb kept only the in-frame ones, dropping some. Among 130,000 or so clones listed, 70% to 75% were seen once. Sequenced material: PBMCs. These receptors were collected from a male donor in good health and CMV-seronegative.

CDR3: CASRGTGGSAYEQYF. The CDR3 DNA is TGTGCCAGCAGGGGGACAGGGGGCAGCGCCTACGAGCAGTACTTC. The chain uses TRBV5-5 and TRBJ2-7; 12 bases agree with TRBD1. Germline CDR1 reads SGHKS; CDR2 reads YYEKEE (reference sequence). The trim removed 5 bases at V and 2 bases at J, leaving 5 bases unmatched. The CDR3 spans 15 residues.

The V call is TRBV9, the J call TRBJ1-1; 8 positions agree with TRBD1. Germline V gives CDR1 SGDLS, CDR2 YYNGEE. The CDR3 totals 15 residues. Losses at the gene ends were 2 bases for V and 1 base for J; bases not matched to a gene: 4. The CDR3 region has the DNA TGTGCCAGCAGCGTCGGGCAGGGGGCGAACACTGAAGCTTTCTTT. Protein product: CASSVGQGANTEAFF.

This sequence joins TRBV21-1 and TRBJ2-3; the table's D call, TRBD1, has no DNA check behind it. TRBV21-1 is listed as a pseudogene. The CDR3 contains 15 residues. CDR3 nucleotide sequence: TGTGCCAGCAGCAAAGGAGGACAGGGAACAGATACGCAGTATTTT. It yields the protein CASSKGGQGTDTQYF.

This clone occurred a few times. The chain employs TRBV18 and TRBJ1-2; D might be TRBD1 (6 bases). V lost 3 bases, J lost 2 bases, and 13 bases lay in between. Per germline, CDR1 KGHSH and CDR2 LQKENI. CDR3 length: 15 amino acids. CDR3 protein: CASSPGIQGNYGYTF. CDR3 nucleotides: TGTGCCAGCTCACCCGGCATTCAGGGGAACTATGGCTACACCTTC.